Given below is one T cell receptor (beta chain) in context. Its matching antigen is unknown. Profiled with immunoSEQ multiplex PCR; TCRdb holds only in-frame clones, not every one. The profile shows about 160,000 clones, roughly 88% of them singletons. The data belong to a study of T cell responses to AZD1222 COVID-19 vaccine. Study results and limitations: The donors showed a predominance of white British ancestry and of females, with possible underestimation of clonal diversity.

The V gene end was trimmed by 7 bases and the J gene end by 7 bases; junction bases not matched to a gene: 6. The CDR3 has 12 amino acids. Germline V gene lookup returns CDR1 SQVTM and CDR2 ANQGSEA. The material was peripheral blood, obtained 28 days after the second AZD1222 dose. This TCR derives from an adult who received the AZD1222 COVID-19 vaccine. The genes are TRBV29-1 and TRBJ1-2; TRBD1 matches 10 bases. The CDR3: CSEGTGDAGYTF. CDR3 in DNA: TGCAGCGAGGGGACAGGGGATGCTGGCTACACCTTC.